The 9 T cell receptor beta chains below come from one sample, sequenced in a study of blood T cell repertoires in COVID-19. Assay: immunoSEQ multiplex PCR; the TCRdb copy retains only in-frame clones and omits some. Counted here are some 190,000 clones, about 80% occurring once; the ten biggest clones make up around 6.9%. Material: peripheral blood. All receptors come from a man aged 55 to 70 with acute or convalescent COVID-19.

V usage is TRBV4-3 and J usage is TRBJ1-6, with TRBD1 matching 7 bases. The V gene's germline CDR1 is LGHNA and CDR2 YSLEER. The CDR3 is 17 amino acids. Trimming removed 0 bases from V and 0 bases from J; junction bases left unmatched: 2. The CDR3 bases are TGCGCCAGCAGCCAAGATCCAGGGGGCTCCTATAATTCACCCCTCCACTTT. Translation gives CASSQDPGGSYNSPLHF.

J is TRBJ2-1 and V is TRBV4-1, with a weak D call TRBD2 (6 bases). Per the germline V gene, CDR1 is MGHRA and CDR2 is YSYEKL. The V end lost 0 bases, the J end lost 9 bases, and 9 bases lay between the germline ends. This CDR3 contains 13 residues. Here the CDR3 reads CASSQDTGVEQFF. The DNA of the CDR3 is TGCGCCAGCAGCCAAGATACGGGGGTTGAGCAGTTCTTC.

The chain combines TRBV12-5 with TRBJ1-5; possibly TRBD1 for D (6 bases). The germline CDR1 and CDR2 sequences are LGHNT and FRNRAP. CDR3 size: 18 residues. V was cut by 2 bases and J by 2 bases, with 19 bases left in between. The CDR3 reads CASGLMGRGLEGNQPQHF. The CDR3 nucleotides are TGTGCTAGTGGTTTGATGGGCAGGGGTCTAGAAGGCAATCAGCCCCAGCATTTT.

In DNA, the CDR3 is TGTGCCAGCAGCTTTATTGGTCGACAGGTTAATCAGCCCCAGCATTTT. Translated: CASSFIGRQVNQPQHF. The chain is built from TRBV12-1 and TRBJ1-5; TRBD1 reflects the table's D call only, with no check against the DNA. TRBV12-1 is a pseudogene. CDR3 size: 16 residues.

The chain carries TRBV9 and TRBJ2-7, with 8 bases that match TRBD2. Germline CDR1 and CDR2: SGDLS and YYNGEE. V was clipped by 6 bases and J by 4 bases; unmatched bases: 9. This CDR3 has 14 amino acids. CDR3 nucleotide sequence: TGTGCCAGCAACCCGAGCGGGGGCTTTTACGAGCAGTACTTC. It specifies CASNPSGGFYEQYF.

J is TRBJ1-5 and V is TRBV5-1, with 8 nucleotides matching TRBD1. This CDR3 comprises 15 residues. Germline loops: CDR1 SGHRS, CDR2 YFSETQ. V lost 4 bases and J lost 6; bases outside the gene matches: 9. CDR3 DNA: TGCGCCAGCAGCCTTGGACAGGGCCCCAGTCAGCCCCAGCATTTT. Its protein product is CASSLGQGPSQPQHF.

This clone was found a few times. The chain joins TRBV10-3 to TRBJ1-2; TRBD1 might be the D (5 bases). There are 13 residues in the CDR3. Deletions cut 9 bases from V and 4 bases from J, with 15 bases between. Germline CDR1 reads ENHRY; CDR2 reads SYGVKD. CDR3 loop: CAIAQGKGYGYTF. As DNA, the CDR3 is TGTGCCATTGCGCAGGGAAAGGGCTATGGCTACACCTTC.

The rearrangement joins TRBV4-2 to TRBJ2-3; 14 bases match TRBD2. V gave up 0 bases and J gave up 6 bases; unmatched junction bases: 2. Germline V CDR1 and CDR2: LGHNA, YNFKEQ. The CDR3 runs to 16 residues. The CDR3 DNA reads TGTGCCAGCAGCCAAGATAGGACTAGCGGGGGGGATACGCAGTATTTT. Its protein is CASSQDRTSGGDTQYF.

The chain links TRBV5-1 to TRBJ1-1, with D unresolved. V was shortened by 5 bases and J by 3 bases, with 20 bases between the two germline ends. Germline CDR1 and CDR2: SGHRS and YFSETQ. The CDR3 extends over 16 amino acids. CDR3 DNA: TGCGCCAGCAGTTTAATGGCGGAGGCAGAGTACACTGAAGCTTTCTTT. Amino acid sequence: CASSLMAEAEYTEAFF.